This TCR beta chain is drawn from a study of blood T cell repertoires in COVID-19. As for the study in general: The United States, Italy and Spain were the sources of the acute and convalescent COVID-19 samples. PBMCs, B-cell-depleted T cells, or T cells provided the cDNA or gDNA that made up the material.

This clone was counted only a few times. Original processing methods: Reference gene primer amplification in the assay estimated nucleated cell counts. Sequenced by immunoSEQ multiplex PCR; TCRdb stores in-frame clones only, minus some. V, J and clone size are those of that table, while D and trimming were read from the DNA. The sample has under 80,000 clones, over 80% seen once; the top ten hold roughly 5%. J was trimmed by 5 bases and V by 6 bases; bases with no gene match: 8. Germline V gives CDR1 MNHNY, CDR2 SVGAGI (reference sequence). The CDR3 sequence is 15 residues long. The receptor's source is a man between 65 and 79 years old with acute or convalescent COVID-19. The chain carries TRBV6-6 and TRBJ2-1; TRBD1 matches at 9 bases. Material for sequencing was peripheral blood. This chain's CDR3 is CASSPRDRAHNEQFF. CDR3 nucleotide sequence: TGTGCCAGCAGCCCCCGGGACAGGGCACACAATGAGCAGTTCTTC.